The 23 T cell receptor beta chains listed next were all sequenced from one sample in a study of T cells in Graves' hyperthyroidism and ophthalmopathy (dated by TCRdb to between 2019 and 2020). The library relied on multiplex PCR. This sample was sequenced with an Illumina HiSeq 2000. The TCR beta CDR3 regions were amplified from the RNA transcripts. The first round of RT-PCR for the TCR CDR3 was performed with the HTBI primer set and the Qiagen OneStep RT-PCR kit. In-frame beta chains were kept once TCRdb had trimmed the public reads at Q25 with fastp and called clones with MiXCR. A single entry per CDR3 protein holds the most common genes and DNA from its merged rows. The sample table lists hundreds of thousands of distinct CDR3 sequences, more than 14% of them with a count of one. The leading ten clones occupy approximately 12% of the sample. Specimen: blood. The receptors derive from a woman in her fifties or sixties with Graves' ophthalmopathy.

This clonotype was counted many times. The chain joins TRBV2 to TRBJ1-1; 7 positions match TRBD1. The V and J ends lost 5 bases and 2 bases, in that order; junction bases with no gene match: 5. Germline V gene lookup returns CDR1 SNHLY and CDR2 FYNNEI. The CDR3 sequence is 14 residues long. CDR3: CASSNRGINTEAFF. CDR3 nucleotides: TGTGCCAGCAGTAACAGGGGCATTAACACTGAAGCTTTCTTT.

This clonotype has at least ten counts. The chain joins TRBV28 to TRBJ1-2, with TRBD1 matching over 7 bases. V was clipped by 3 bases and J by 5 bases; unmatched bases: 6. The germline V gene encodes CDR1 MDHEN and CDR2 SYDVKM. The CDR3 spans 14 residues. DNA of the CDR3: TGTGCCAGCAGTTTGACAGGGCTGGTATATGGCTACACCTTC. It specifies CASSLTGLVYGYTF.

V usage is TRBV4-3 and J usage is TRBJ2-3, with 7 bases identical to TRBD2. Germline V lookup: CDR1 LGHNA, CDR2 YSLEER. This CDR3 is built from 14 residues. V shed 2 bases, J shed 6 bases, and the junction held 5 bases outside the gene matches. CDR3 bases: TGCGCCAGCAGCCAAAGCGGTAGCGGGGATACGCAGTATTTT. It codes for CASSQSGSGDTQYF.

This clonotype is a singleton in its sample. A much more abundant neighbour one base away suggests this may be a read error. The V gene is TRBV29-1, the J gene TRBJ2-7; 8 positions agree with TRBD2. The junction had 29 bases not matched to a gene; V was cut back by 5 bases and J by 2 bases. Germline assignment: CDR1 SQVTM and CDR2 ANQGSEA. CDR3 length: 21 residues. CDR3 residues: CSVHEAGTGGRPSVTPYEQYF. CDR3 DNA sequence: TGCAGCGTTCATGAGGCCGGGACTGGCGGGAGGCCCTCGGTTACCCCCTACGAGCAGTACTTC.

This clonotype occurred a few times. The rearrangement joins TRBV18 to TRBJ2-7; TRBD2 matches 8 bases. The CDR3 contains 15 residues. V shed 2 bases, J shed 7 bases, and the junction held 10 bases outside the gene matches. Germline V gene lookup returns CDR1 KGHSH and CDR2 LQKENI. This chain's CDR3 is CASSPSGGEGGEQYF. CDR3 sequence (DNA): TGTGCCAGCTCACCAAGCGGGGGAGAAGGTGGGGAGCAGTACTTC.

In regard to this clonotype: Just one base apart from a much larger clone, this may be a read error. The chain joins TRBV20-1 to TRBJ2-1; 16 bases map to TRBD2. Germline V gene data show CDR1 as DFQATT and CDR2 as SNEGSKA (reference sequence). The CDR3 is 15 residues long. The CDR3 loop reads CGARGLAGGPGEQFF. As DNA, the CDR3 is TGCGGTGCGAGGGGACTAGCGGGAGGGCCTGGCGAGCAGTTCTTC.

This clonotype was seen only a few times. V usage is TRBV24-1 and J usage is TRBJ2-3; D not resolved. Trimming took off 3 bases at V and 0 bases at J, with 6 bases between the two ends. Per germline, CDR1 KGHDR and CDR2 SFDVKD. There are 14 residues in the CDR3. The CDR3 DNA reads TGTGCCACCAGTGATACGGGTAGCACAGATACGCAGTATTTT. Translation gives CATSDTGSTDTQYF.

This clonotype was seen ten or more times. The genes are TRBV6-2 or TRBV6-3 and TRBJ2-7; TRBD1 matches 9 bases. The CDR3 sequence is 15 residues long. Germline V gene sequence: CDR1 MNHEY, CDR2 SVGEGT. After removal of 4 bases from V and 3 bases from J, the junction contained 7 bases not matched to a gene. The CDR3 DNA follows: TGTGCCAGCAGTTCCATCGGGACAGGGAGCTACGAGCAGTACTTC. Its protein product is CASSSIGTGSYEQYF.

V and J are TRBV19 and TRBJ2-2; no definite D call. The length of the CDR3 is 13 residues. Trimming shortened V by 1 base and J by 7 bases, and 7 bases separated the two germline ends. Germline assignment: CDR1 LNHDA and CDR2 SQIVND (reference sequence). DNA of the CDR3: TGTGCCAGTAGTATAGGTATCTTCGGGGAGCTGTTTTTT. The encoded protein is CASSIGIFGELFF.

This clonotype was detected ten times or more. V is TRBV20-1 and J is TRBJ2-3, with a weak D call TRBD2 (6 bases). The germline V gene has CDR1 DFQATT and CDR2 SNEGSKA (reference sequence). V gave up 0 bases and J gave up 0 bases, with 10 bases separating them. This CDR3 comprises 15 residues. CDR3 loop: CSARDPSESTDTQYF. CDR3 DNA: TGCAGTGCTAGAGATCCTAGCGAAAGCACAGATACGCAGTATTTT.

This clonotype was counted a single time. An end of the junction differs from the germline gene, which may be a read error. The rearrangement joins TRBV4-1 to TRBJ2-5; possibly TRBD1 for D (6 bases). The CDR3 is 14 residues long. The germline V gene has CDR1 MGHRA and CDR2 YSYEKL. CDR3 nucleotide sequence: TGCGCCAGCTCTTGGTTAGAGGGGGAAGAGGCCCAGTACTTC. Translating gives CASSWLEGEEAQYF.

The table lists this clonotype with many counts. This sequence joins TRBV7-2 and TRBJ2-7; D is possibly TRBD2 (5 bases). The germline V gene has CDR1 SGHTA and CDR2 FQGNSA. The CDR3 contains 15 residues. V was pared by 3 bases and J by 1 base, with 13 bases between. CDR3 loop: CASSLRVSKSYEQYF. The CDR3 region has the DNA TGTGCCAGCAGCTTGCGGGTCAGCAAATCCTACGAGCAGTACTTC. The variable domain in full, completed from reference TRBV7-2 and TRBJ2-7, reads GAGVSQSPSNKVTEKGKDVELRCDPISGHTALYWYRQSLGQGLEFLIYFQGNSAPDKSGLPSDRFSAERTGGSVSTLTIQRTQQEDSAVYLCASSLRVSKSYEQYFGPGTRLTVT.

This clonotype was found many times. The chain employs TRBV11-3 and TRBJ2-1; D is perhaps TRBD1 (7 bases). V lost 3 bases and J 4 bases, leaving 16 bases between the germline ends. CDR1 and CDR2 (germline): SGHNT, YENEEA. This CDR3 region has 16 residues. The CDR3 DNA reads as TGTGCCAGCAGCTTGGAGGGGGCGAAACCGTACAATGAGCAGTTCTTC. Translation: CASSLEGAKPYNEQFF.

This clonotype was seen repeatedly, ten times or more. The chain carries TRBV5-1 and TRBJ2-7, with 7 bases aligning to TRBD2. The CDR3 contains 13 residues. The ends lost 7 bases at V and 2 bases at J; junction bases unmatched: 6. Looked up from germline, CDR1 is SGHRS and CDR2 is YFSETQ. DNA for the CDR3: TGCGCCAGCGGAACTAGCGCTACCTACGAGCAGTACTTC. This sequence encodes CASGTSATYEQYF.

This clonotype was detected ten times or more. V and J are TRBV6-1 and TRBJ2-7; possibly TRBD1 for D (6 bases). Trimming removed 7 bases at V and 3 bases at J, with 13 bases between. Per the germline V gene, CDR1 is MNHNS and CDR2 is SASEGT. This CDR3 comprises 13 residues. CDR3 in amino acids: CASKGVPDYEQYF. The CDR3 DNA reads as TGTGCCAGCAAGGGGGTGCCCGACTACGAGCAGTACTTC.

This clonotype was picked up a small number of times. V gene TRBV7-9 combines with J gene TRBJ1-3; D remains unclear. CDR1 and CDR2 from the germline V gene are SEHNR and FQNEAQ (reference sequence). V shed 7 bases and J shed 0 bases, with 13 bases lying between them. The CDR3 contains 15 residues. The CDR3 DNA sequence: TGTGCCAGCACCTCCGCGGGTTACTCTGGAAACACCATATATTTT. Translation: CASTSAGYSGNTIYF. The full variable domain, completed using reference TRBV7-9 and TRBJ1-3, is DTGVSQNPRHKITKRGQNVTFRCDPISEHNRLYWYRQTLGQGPEFLTYFQNEAQLEKSRLLSDRFSAERPKGSFSTLEIQRTEQGDSAMYLCASTSAGYSGNTIYFGEGSWLTVV.

At least ten counts were recorded for this clonotype. This chain joins TRBV18 and TRBJ2-7, with 9 bases matching TRBD2. The V gene end was trimmed by 2 bases and the J gene end by 2 bases; junction bases not matched to a gene: 13. Germline V gene lookup returns CDR1 KGHSH and CDR2 LQKENI. This CDR3 region has 18 residues. CDR3 loop: CASSPIASGMDITYEQYF. The CDR3 bases are TGTGCCAGCTCACCAATCGCTAGCGGGATGGATATAACCTACGAGCAGTACTTC.

This clonotype was seen more than once but under ten times. The chain has TRBV6-1 and TRBJ2-7; D unresolved. The V end lost 2 bases, the J end lost 3 bases, and 8 bases lay between the germline ends. Germline-derived CDR1 and CDR2 are MNHNS and SASEGT. The CDR3 runs to 13 residues. As DNA, the CDR3 is TGTGCCAGCAGTGAACGACATTACTACGAGCAGTACTTC. Its translation: CASSERHYYEQYF.

At least ten counts were recorded for this clonotype. At one end the junction does not follow the germline gene, possibly because of a read error. V usage is TRBV11-3 and J usage is TRBJ2-5; maybe TRBD1 (6 bases). CDR3 length equals 15 residues. The germline V gene has CDR1 SGHNT and CDR2 YENEEA. CDR3 nucleotides: TGTGCCGGCAGCCCCCGGCAACAGGGTCAAGAGACCCAGTACTTC. This translates into CAGSPRQQGQETQYF.

This clonotype was observed a handful of times. The chain carries TRBV20-1 and TRBJ2-7, with TRBD1 identical over 10 bases. CDR3 length: 15 residues. V lost 0 bases and J lost 4; bases outside the gene matches: 6. From germline, CDR1 is DFQATT and CDR2 SNEGSKA (reference sequence). The CDR3 DNA is TGCAGTGCTAGAGAGGGACAGGGGAGACGGTACGAGCAGTACTTC. The encoded protein is CSAREGQGRRYEQYF.

There are a few counts of this clonotype. The rearrangement joins TRBV6-1 to TRBJ1-1; no firm D call. The V end lost 7 bases, the J end lost 6 bases, and 9 bases lay between the germline ends. CDR1 and CDR2 from the germline V gene are MNHNS and SASEGT. The CDR3 extends over 11 amino acids. The CDR3 loop reads CASTGGPEAFF. DNA of the CDR3: TGTGCCAGCACGGGAGGCCCTGAAGCTTTCTTT.

This clonotype occurred many times. V usage is TRBV5-1 and J usage is TRBJ2-1; D not certain. Per germline, CDR1 SGHRS and CDR2 YFSETQ. The V gene lost 0 bases and the J gene lost 0 bases, with 10 bases spanning the gap. The CDR3 covers 16 residues. The CDR3 loop is CASSLGPPSSYNEQFF. The CDR3 DNA reads TGCGCCAGCAGCTTGGGGCCTCCGAGCTCCTACAATGAGCAGTTCTTC.

J is TRBJ2-2 and V is TRBV5-4; 8 nucleotides line up with TRBD2. The V gene's germline CDR1 is SGHNT and CDR2 YYREEE (reference sequence). The V segment lost 0 bases and the J segment 3 bases; nucleotides outside the gene matches: 4. The CDR3 covers 16 residues. In DNA, the CDR3 is TGTGCCAGCAGCTTGGAAGCGGGAGTTGACACCGGGGAGCTGTTTTTT. Translating gives CASSLEAGVDTGELFF.